This passage covers 31 T cell receptor beta chains from one sample sequenced in a study of monozygotic twins with cystic fibrosis. The assay was immunoSEQ multiplex PCR, and TCRdb's table has in-frame clones only and misses some. This table has some 33,000 clones, about 93% appearing once. The sequenced material came from blood. The source is a boy aged 2 to 10 with cystic fibrosis.

This clone was seen more than once but under ten times. The V call is TRBV6-5, the J call TRBJ1-1; a possible D gene is TRBD1 (5 bases). With 6 bases removed from V and 5 bases from J, the gap between germline ends came to 7 bases. The germline V gene has CDR1 MNHEY and CDR2 SVGAGI. The CDR3 runs 11 residues. CDR3 bases: TGTGCCAGCAGGCAGGGAACTGAAGCTTTCTTT. It is translated as CASRQGTEAFF.

V usage is TRBV6-6 and J usage is TRBJ1-2, with D perhaps TRBD1 (6 bases). This CDR3 is 14 amino acids long. Germline CDR1 reads MNHNY; CDR2 reads SVGAGI (reference sequence). The V and J ends lost 6 bases and 4 bases respectively, with 15 bases between them. The CDR3 loop reads CASSPSGRGYGYTF. The CDR3 nucleotides read TGTGCCAGCAGCCCTAGCGGCAGGGGCTATGGCTACACCTTC.

The chain couples TRBV29-1 to TRBJ2-5; D is perhaps TRBD2 (5 bases). The ends were cut back, 1 base at V and 5 bases at J, with 8 bases in the middle. From germline, CDR1 is SQVTM and CDR2 ANQGSEA. This CDR3 comprises 12 residues. The CDR3 is CSVEASTETQYF. CDR3 sequence (DNA): TGCAGCGTTGAAGCTAGCACGGAGACCCAGTACTTC.

This chain connects TRBV5-1 to TRBJ2-1; D unclear. The V and J ends lost 7 bases and 7 bases respectively, with 15 bases between them. The CDR3 is 13 amino acids. Germline CDR1 and CDR2: SGHRS and YFSETQ. CDR3 in DNA: TGCGCCAGCGGCCTTCTGGGAACGAATGAGCAGTTCTTC. Protein product: CASGLLGTNEQFF.

The J gene is TRBJ1-2, the V gene TRBV7-2, with D possibly being TRBD1 (5 bases). Germline-derived CDR1 and CDR2 are SGHTA and FQGNSA. With 5 bases removed from V and 1 base from J, the gap between germline ends came to 8 bases. The CDR3 contains 13 residues. In DNA form, the CDR3 reads TGTGCCAGCAGCCTTGACAGTAACTATGGCTACACCTTC. Amino acids: CASSLDSNYGYTF. Filled out from reference TRBV7-2 and TRBJ1-2, the complete variable domain reads GAGVSQSPSNKVTEKGKDVELRCDPISGHTALYWYRQSLGQGLEFLIYFQGNSAPDKSGLPSDRFSAERTGGSVSTLTIQRTQQEDSAVYLCASSLDSNYGYTFGSGTRLTVV.

This clone occurred a few times. The V and J genes are TRBV13 and TRBJ1-2; D possibly corresponds to TRBD1 (6 bases). The V end was cut by 5 bases, the J end by 4 bases, with 14 bases between. CDR1 and CDR2 from the germline V gene are PRHDT and FYEKMQ (reference sequence). The CDR3 covers 14 residues. CDR3 nucleotide sequence: TGTGCCAGCAGCCCTACGACAGGACCCTATGGCTACACCTTC. It is translated as CASSPTTGPYGYTF.

The rearrangement links TRBV4-2 to TRBJ1-4, with unresolved D. Germline lookup yields CDR1 LGHNA and CDR2 YNFKEQ. This CDR3 region has 12 residues. V was shortened by 0 bases and J by 4 bases, with 0 bases between the two germline ends. The CDR3 nucleotides read TGTGCCAGCAGCCAAGATAATGAAAAACTGTTTTTT. Amino acids: CASSQDNEKLFF.

V usage is TRBV5-5 and J usage is TRBJ2-1; TRBD2 agrees at 7 bases. The CDR3 spans 13 residues. Germline CDR1 is SGHKS and CDR2 is YYEKEE (reference sequence). With 10 bases clipped from V and 5 bases from J, the junction kept 9 bases outside the gene matches. The CDR3 protein is CAYGEGPHNEQFF. In nucleotides, the CDR3 is TGTGCCTACGGGGAGGGGCCTCACAATGAGCAGTTCTTC.

This rearrangement joins TRBV19 to TRBJ2-1, with 9 bases aligning to TRBD2. CDR1 and CDR2 (germline): LNHDA, SQIVND (reference sequence). There are 13 residues in the CDR3. V lost 4 bases to trimming and J lost 8 bases; unmatched junction nucleotides: 3. Written as DNA, the CDR3 is TGTGCCAGTAGTAGGACTAGCGACGATGAGCAGTTCTTC. Its translation: CASSRTSDDEQFF.

This clone has only one observation. V and J are TRBV29-1 and TRBJ1-2; TRBD1 agrees at 10 bases. Germline V CDR1 and CDR2: SQVTM, ANQGSEA. Trimming at V came to 1 base and at J to 3 bases, leaving 2 bases not matched to a gene. This CDR3 has 14 amino acids. The CDR3 DNA follows: TGCAGCGTTGAAGGGGACAGGGGTTACTATGGCTACACCTTC. This gives the protein CSVEGDRGYYGYTF. Drawing the rest from reference TRBV29-1 and TRBJ1-2, the complete variable domain is SAVISQKPSRDICQRGTSLTIQCQVDSQVTMMFWYRQQPGQSLTLIATANQGSEATYESGFVIDKFPISRPNLTFSTLTVSNMSPEDSSIYLCSVEGDRGYYGYTFGSGTRLTVV.

The sample holds one count of this clone. The chain joins TRBV19 to TRBJ2-3; 7 bases align to TRBD1. V lost 5 bases to trimming and J lost 0 bases; unmatched junction nucleotides: 8. The length of the CDR3 is 16 residues. In germline, CDR1 is LNHDA, CDR2 SQIVND (reference sequence). The CDR3 DNA reads TGTGCCAGTAGTCTTTACAGGGGAGCGAGCACAGATACGCAGTATTTT. This codes for CASSLYRGASTDTQYF.

This clone was picked up a small number of times. J is TRBJ2-5 and V is TRBV4-1; 8 nucleotides align to TRBD1. This CDR3 spans 15 amino acids. CDR1 and CDR2 (germline): MGHRA, YSYEKL. The ends lost 2 bases at V and 1 base at J; junction bases unmatched: 3. In DNA form, the CDR3 reads TGCGCCAGCAGCCAATTTGGACAGGGCCAAGAGACCCAGTACTTC. As protein: CASSQFGQGQETQYF.

This chain connects TRBV27 to TRBJ2-2; D unclear. The V gene's germline CDR1 is MNHEY and CDR2 SMNVEV (reference sequence). The ends were cut back, 3 bases at V and 2 bases at J, with 13 bases in the middle. The CDR3 spans 16 residues. CDR3 protein: CASSLDLAPNTGELFF. For the CDR3, the DNA is TGTGCCAGCAGTTTGGACCTCGCCCCAAACACCGGGGAGCTGTTTTTT.

The chain recombines TRBV7-2 with TRBJ2-1; TRBD2 is a possible D gene (5 bases). The CDR3 totals 16 residues. Trimming cost V 5 bases and J 2 bases, with 16 bases left between them. Germline V gene data show CDR1 as SGHTA and CDR2 as FQGNSA. The CDR3 sequence is CASSPRMGGPYNEQFF. CDR3 bases: TGTGCCAGCAGCCCCCGTATGGGCGGGCCCTACAATGAGCAGTTCTTC.

The table lists this clone with a count of one. J is TRBJ2-1 and V is TRBV27, with 10 nucleotides matching TRBD2. The trim removed 5 bases at V and 0 bases at J, leaving 10 bases unmatched. There are 18 residues in the CDR3. Germline V gene data show CDR1 as MNHEY and CDR2 as SMNVEV (reference sequence). CDR3 protein: CASSPLAGATSSYNEQFF. CDR3 DNA sequence: TGTGCCAGCAGTCCTCTAGCGGGGGCCACGAGCTCCTACAATGAGCAGTTCTTC.

The J gene is TRBJ1-6, the V gene TRBV6-4; perhaps TRBD1 as D (5 bases). V dropped 2 bases and J dropped 7 bases, with 12 bases sitting between them. Germline-derived CDR1 and CDR2 are MRHNA and SNTAGT. The CDR3 is 15 amino acids. CDR3 in amino acids: CASSDGRGGNSPLHF. The DNA for the CDR3 is TGTGCCAGCAGTGACGGGAGGGGAGGCAATTCACCCCTCCACTTT.

This clone was detected once. The chain recombines TRBV15 with TRBJ2-7, with 9 bases lining up with TRBD1. Germline V gene lookup returns CDR1 LNHNV and CDR2 YYDKDF (reference sequence). The CDR3 consists of 13 residues. The junction had 5 bases not matched to a gene; V was cut back by 0 bases and J by 11 bases. CDR3 residues: CATSRDLQGAEYF. CDR3 bases: TGTGCCACCAGCAGAGATCTACAGGGGGCGGAGTACTTC.

This rearrangement joins TRBV4-2 to TRBJ2-4; the D is unclear. V lost 2 bases, J lost 0 bases, and 5 bases lay in between. Per the germline V gene, CDR1 is LGHNA and CDR2 is YNFKEQ. The CDR3 is 14 amino acids. CDR3: CASSQFLAKNIQYF. The CDR3 bases are TGTGCCAGCAGCCAATTCTTAGCCAAAAACATTCAGTACTTC.

The chain is built from TRBV7-9 and TRBJ1-4; TRBD1 aligns across 9 bases. The CDR3 has 15 residues. Germline V gives CDR1 SEHNR, CDR2 FQNEAQ (reference sequence). The V segment lost 5 bases and the J segment 7 bases; nucleotides outside the gene matches: 8. The DNA of the CDR3 is TGTGCCAGCAGCCCCTTGACAGGGGGTGGTGAAAAACTGTTTTTT. Protein: CASSPLTGGGEKLFF.

The rearrangement joins TRBV28 to TRBJ1-1; 8 bases match TRBD1. The CDR3 length is 15 residues. Germline CDR1 reads MDHEN; CDR2 reads SYDVKM. Trimming removed 8 bases from V and 1 base from J; junction bases left unmatched: 9. In nucleotides, the CDR3 is TGTGCCAGCTACCACCGGACAGGGAAGAACACTGAAGCTTTCTTT. It codes for CASYHRTGKNTEAFF.

The chain employs TRBV11-2 and TRBJ2-5; D uncertain. From germline, CDR1 is SGHAT and CDR2 FQNNGV. The CDR3 has 13 residues. V was cut by 3 bases and J by 2 bases, with 7 bases left in between. The CDR3 region is CASSFRMQETQYF. DNA for the CDR3: TGTGCCAGCAGCTTCAGGATGCAAGAGACCCAGTACTTC.

The chain is built from TRBV18 and TRBJ2-3; D is perhaps TRBD2 (5 bases). The CDR3 covers 14 residues. The ends were cut back, 3 bases at V and 0 bases at J, with 7 bases in the middle. Germline lookup yields CDR1 KGHSH and CDR2 LQKENI. CDR3 loop: CASSPRRSTDTQYF. CDR3 coding DNA: TGTGCCAGCTCACCCCGGAGGAGCACAGATACGCAGTATTTT.

The chain links TRBV29-1 to TRBJ2-4; no clear D. Germline V lookup: CDR1 SQVTM, CDR2 ANQGSEA. With 3 bases removed from V and 13 bases from J, the gap between germline ends came to 7 bases. The CDR3 runs to 9 residues. The CDR3 region has the DNA TGCAGCGTTGAGAAGGGACAGTACTTC. Amino acids: CSVEKGQYF. The full variable domain, completed using reference TRBV29-1 and TRBJ2-4, is SAVISQKPSRDICQRGTSLTIQCQVDSQVTMMFWYRQQPGQSLTLIATANQGSEATYESGFVIDKFPISRPNLTFSTLTVSNMSPEDSSIYLCSVEKGQYFGAGTRLSVL.

This clone was seen more than once but under ten times. V usage is TRBV2 and J usage is TRBJ2-1, with 8 positions matching TRBD1. J gave up 0 bases and V 6 bases, and 4 bases lay outside the gene matches. Germline V gives CDR1 SNHLY, CDR2 FYNNEI. The length of the CDR3 is 15 residues. In DNA, the CDR3 is TGTGCCAGCAGGGGACAGGTCAGCTCCTACAATGAGCAGTTCTTC. It translates to CASRGQVSSYNEQFF.

This chain joins TRBV7-9 and TRBJ1-2, with no clear D. V dropped 6 bases and J dropped 6 bases, with 17 bases sitting between them. Germline values: CDR1 SEHNR, CDR2 FQNEAQ (reference sequence). The CDR3 consists of 14 residues. The CDR3 nucleotides are TGTGCCAGCAGTTCCGAGGGCCAGAATGATGGCTACACCTTC. Amino acid sequence: CASSSEGQNDGYTF. The whole variable domain, filled in from reference TRBV7-9 and TRBJ1-2, reads DTGVSQNPRHKITKRGQNVTFRCDPISEHNRLYWYRQTLGQGPEFLTYFQNEAQLEKSRLLSDRFSAERPKGSFSTLEIQRTEQGDSAMYLCASSSEGQNDGYTFGSGTRLTVV.

This chain uses TRBV13 with TRBJ1-3; TRBD1 agrees at 9 bases. The CDR3 is made up of 15 amino acids. Trimming at V came to 4 bases and at J to 1 base, leaving 2 bases not matched to a gene. CDR1 and CDR2 from the germline V gene are PRHDT and FYEKMQ (reference sequence). CDR3 nucleotides: TGTGCCAGCAGCTCCGGGACAGGGTCTGGAAACACCATATATTTT. Translation: CASSSGTGSGNTIYF.

V and J are TRBV5-1 and TRBJ1-1, with D possibly TRBD1 on 5 matching bases. This CDR3 is 14 amino acids long. Trimming removed 4 bases from V and 6 bases from J, with 16 bases in between. Germline V gene sequence: CDR1 SGHRS, CDR2 YFSETQ. The CDR3 DNA follows: TGCGCCAGCAGCCGCCACCGGGGGGACCCTGAAGCTTTCTTT. It codes for CASSRHRGDPEAFF.

CDR3 protein: CASSLDPLRGGSYEQYF. For the CDR3, the DNA is TGCGCCAGCAGCTTGGACCCCTTGAGGGGGGGTTCCTACGAGCAGTACTTC. The chain joins TRBV5-1 to TRBJ2-7, with a possible D match to TRBD2 (7 bases). Per germline, CDR1 SGHRS and CDR2 YFSETQ. The CDR3 length is 17 residues. Trimming cost V 0 bases and J 1 base, with 17 bases left between them. Using reference TRBV5-1 and TRBJ2-7 for the parts outside the CDR3, the full variable domain is KAGVTQTPRYLIKTRGQQVTLSCSPISGHRSVSWYQQTPGQGLQFLFEYFSETQRNKGNFPGRFSGRQFSNSRSEMNVSTLELGDSALYLCASSLDPLRGGSYEQYFGPGTRLTVT.

This clone was seen a single time. This chain joins TRBV27 and TRBJ1-2; D remains ambiguous. The V gene lost 7 bases and the J gene lost 4 bases, with 19 bases spanning the gap. CDR1 MNHEY and CDR2 SMNVEV come from the germline V gene (reference sequence). The CDR3 loop spans 15 amino acids. CDR3 in DNA: TGTGCCAGCACTCTACGCCCCGGGAACCTCTATGGCTACACCTTC. Translating it yields CASTLRPGNLYGYTF.

The chain employs TRBV7-9 and TRBJ2-5, with no clear D. Trimming stripped 6 bases from V and 5 bases from J, with 13 bases between. Germline CDR1 is SEHNR and CDR2 is FQNEAQ (reference sequence). This CDR3 comprises 13 residues. The CDR3 spells CASSKGLGETQYF. Written as DNA, the CDR3 is TGTGCCAGCAGTAAAGGCCTAGGCGAGACCCAGTACTTC.

The V call is TRBV11-2, the J call TRBJ1-1; 9 bases line up with TRBD1. CDR1 and CDR2 (germline): SGHAT, FQNNGV. There are 13 residues in the CDR3. V lost 7 bases to trimming and J lost 5 bases; unmatched junction nucleotides: 5. The CDR3 is CASTLTGGTEAFF. DNA for the CDR3: TGTGCCAGCACCCTGACAGGGGGGACTGAAGCTTTCTTT.